These 2 T cell receptor beta chains came from one sample sequenced in a study of PD-1 blockade in classical Hodgkin lymphoma. Time point meaning: cycle 4 day 1 (C4D1), after less than 7 weeks of nivolumab. Each patient relapsed following autologous stem cell transplantation, and prior brentuximab vedotin exposure differed. Thawed PBMCs yielded CD4+ T cells through magnetic negative selection. Measured with immunoSEQ multiplex PCR; TCRdb has only the in-frame clones, and not every one. The table has 27,000 or so clones, approximately 85% seen once. Sequencing was performed on CD4+ T cells from blood, taken before the fourth cycle of nivolumab. These receptors were taken from a human donor with classical Hodgkin lymphoma.

The chain joins TRBV15 to TRBJ2-1; 10 bases map to TRBD2. CDR1 LNHNV and CDR2 YYDKDF come from the germline V gene (reference sequence). The CDR3 contains 14 residues. Trimming at V came to 0 bases and at J to 14 bases, leaving 7 bases not matched to a gene. CDR3 loop: CATSRDPSGSLKFF. The CDR3 coding sequence is TGTGCCACCAGCAGAGATCCTAGCGGGAGTTTAAAGTTCTTC. The full variable domain, completed using reference TRBV15 and TRBJ2-1, is DAMVIQNPRYQVTQFGKPVTLSCSQTLNHNVMYWYQQKSSQAPKLLFHYYDKDFNNEADTPDNFQSRRPNTSFCFLDIRSPGLGDTAMYLCATSRDPSGSLKFFGPGTRLTVL.

This clone showed up just a few times. The chain employs TRBV18 and TRBJ2-2, with D possibly TRBD2 on 6 matching bases. V gave up 2 bases and J gave up 1 base, with 8 bases separating them. This CDR3 has 15 amino acids. Per germline, CDR1 KGHSH and CDR2 LQKENI. CDR3 nucleotides: TGTGCCAGCTCACCAGGGGGGATGAACACCGGGGAGCTGTTTTTT. It specifies CASSPGGMNTGELFF.